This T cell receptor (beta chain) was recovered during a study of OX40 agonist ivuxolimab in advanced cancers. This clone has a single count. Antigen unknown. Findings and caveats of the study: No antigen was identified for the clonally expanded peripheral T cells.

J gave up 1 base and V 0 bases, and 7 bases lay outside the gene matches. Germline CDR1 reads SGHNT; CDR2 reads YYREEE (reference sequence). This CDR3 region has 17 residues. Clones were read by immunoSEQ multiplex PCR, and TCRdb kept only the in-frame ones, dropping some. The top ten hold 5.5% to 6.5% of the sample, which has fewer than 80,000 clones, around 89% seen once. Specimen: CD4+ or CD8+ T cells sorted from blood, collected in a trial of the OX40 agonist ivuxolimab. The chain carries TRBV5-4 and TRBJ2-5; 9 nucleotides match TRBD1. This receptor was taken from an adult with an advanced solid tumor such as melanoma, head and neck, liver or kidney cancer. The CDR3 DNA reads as TGTGCCAGCAGCTTGGTTGGGACAGGGACCATCCAAGAGACCCAGTACTTC. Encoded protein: CASSLVGTGTIQETQYF. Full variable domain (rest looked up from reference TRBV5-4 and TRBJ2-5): ETGVTQSPTHLIKTRGQQVTLRCSSQSGHNTVSWYQQALGQGPQFIFQYYREEENGRGNFPPRFSGLQFPNYSSELNVNALELDDSALYLCASSLVGTGTIQETQYFGPGTRLLVL.